Listed below are T cell receptor beta chains from one sample, sequenced in a study of vaccination effects on CD4 cells after COVID-19. Assay used: immunoSEQ multiplex PCR; TCRdb lists only in-frame clones, some missing. In the table there are just under 45,000 clones, roughly four fifths of which are singletons. No antigens are known for them. The sample in question was CD4+ T cells from PBMCs cultured with SARS-CoV-2 spike peptides, obtained before COVID-19 vaccination. These receptors all stem from a human donor who received a COVID-19 vaccine. Each CDR3 is given with its conserved first and last residue. The D gene is left open where the match is weak. Some rows have no size entry. The others give once, few or many, or a class for an expanded clone.

V gene	D gene	J gene	clone size	CDR3 protein	CDR3 DNA
TRBV25-1	-	TRBJ1-2	few	CASSSDRSYYGYTF	TGTGCCAGCAGCTCCGACAGGTCTTACTATGGCTACACCTTC
TRBV7-8	-	TRBJ1-6	once	CASSLTWTESPLHF	TGTGCCAGCAGCCTCACCTGGACAGAATCACCCCTCCACTTT
TRBV9	-	TRBJ1-2	few	CASTPSEGLYGYTF	TGTGCCAGCACCCCGTCTGAAGGCCTCTATGGCTACACCTTC
TRBV7-8	TRBD1	TRBJ1-2	few	CASSRDRRLEGYTF	TGTGCCAGCAGCAGGGACAGGAGGCTCGAGGGCTACACCTTC
TRBV24-1	-	TRBJ1-1	once	CATSDSSTGNTEAFF	TGTGCCACCAGTGATTCGTCTACAGGAAACACTGAAGCTTTCTTT
TRBV5-1	-	TRBJ1-1	-	CASSGLTGQSEAFF	TGCGCCAGCAGCGGACTAACGGGACAATCTGAAGCTTTCTTT
TRBV6-5	-	TRBJ1-3	-	CASRPGQTSGNTIYF	TGTGCCAGCAGGCCGGGGCAGACCTCTGGAAACACCATATATTTT
TRBV2	-	TRBJ1-4	-	CASSGTGDEKLFF	TGTGCCAGCAGTGGGACCGGGGATGAAAAACTGTTTTTT
TRBV4-2	-	TRBJ1-2	-	CASSQATENYGYTF	TGTGCCAGCAGCCAAGCTACGGAGAACTATGGCTACACCTTC
TRBV7-9	TRBD2	TRBJ2-3	-	CASSPSSGGLLDTQYF	TGTGCCAGCAGCCCCAGTAGCGGGGGGCTATTGGATACGCAGTATTTT
TRBV4-3	TRBD1	TRBJ2-5	-	CASSRIPGGQETQYF	TGCGCCAGCAGCCGGATCCCAGGGGGCCAAGAGACCCAGTACTTC
TRBV5-1	-	TRBJ1-5	-	CASSLTGFQPQHF	TGCGCCAGCAGCTTGACGGGGTTTCAGCCCCAGCATTTT
TRBV5-1	-	TRBJ1-2	-	CASTLGGPNYGYTF	TGCGCCAGCACCTTAGGGGGACCTAACTATGGCTACACCTTC
TRBV5-1	TRBD2	TRBJ2-3	-	CASSLGAQAGGSDTQYF	TGCGCCAGCAGCTTGGGGGCTCAAGCGGGGGGTTCAGATACGCAGTATTTT
TRBV19	-	TRBJ1-5	-	CASSQGPRTQHF	TGTGCCAGTAGTCAGGGCCCCAGGACCCAGCATTTT
TRBV7-3	-	TRBJ1-1	few	CASSPRRNTEAFF	TGTGCCAGCAGCCCTCGGCGGAACACTGAAGCTTTCTTT
TRBV7-9	-	TRBJ2-2	few	CASSLVRPSGELFF	TGTGCCAGCAGCTTAGTTCGCCCAAGCGGGGAGCTGTTTTTT
TRBV7-8	-	TRBJ2-2	-	CASTLVQGTGELFF	TGTGCCAGCACCCTCGTCCAGGGGACCGGGGAGCTGTTTTTT
TRBV7-2	-	TRBJ2-3	-	CASSLAGPDTQYF	TGTGCCAGCAGCTTAGCTGGGCCAGATACGCAGTATTTT
TRBV9	-	TRBJ2-6	-	CASSAIDKEVTF	TGTGCCAGCAGCGCCATCGACAAGGAGGTGACTTTC
TRBV6-5	-	TRBJ2-2	few	CASRTGELFF	TGTGCCAGCAGGACAGGGGAGCTGTTTTTT
TRBV6-2/TRBV6-3	TRBD1	TRBJ1-2	-	CASSPLESGTGFPYGYTF	TGTGCCAGCAGTCCCCTCGAGAGCGGGACAGGGTTCCCCTATGGCTACACCTTC
TRBV4-3	TRBD1	TRBJ2-1	-	CASSQTGQGWYNEQFF	TGCGCCAGCAGCCAAACCGGACAGGGATGGTACAATGAGCAGTTCTTC
TRBV7-9	-	TRBJ2-1	few	CASSLEIDTSEQFF	TGTGCCAGCAGCTTAGAAATTGACACCAGTGAGCAGTTCTTC
TRBV9	-	TRBJ1-2	-	CASSVAGAHGYTF	TGTGCCAGCAGCGTAGCTGGGGCGCATGGCTACACCTTC
TRBV30	-	TRBJ1-1	few	CVVRQELNTEAFF	TGTGTGGTTCGACAGGAGTTGAACACTGAAGCTTTCTTT
TRBV24-1	TRBD1	TRBJ2-5	-	CATSDLQKDRAYF	TGTGCCACCAGTGATTTGCAAAAAGACAGGGCTTACTTC
TRBV6-2/TRBV6-3	TRBD1	TRBJ1-5	-	CASSSGQGYSNQPQHF	TGTGCCAGCAGCTCGGGACAGGGATATAGCAATCAGCCCCAGCATTTT
TRBV5-1	TRBD2	TRBJ2-3	-	CASSLDTWQRGAPTSTDTQYF	TGCGCCAGCAGCTTGGATACGTGGCAGCGGGGGGCACCCACTAGCACAGATACGCAGTATTTT
TRBV28	-	TRBJ2-6	-	CASRYSGPGANVLTF	TGTGCCAGCAGATACTCTGGTCCTGGGGCCAACGTCCTGACTTTC
TRBV5-1	-	TRBJ2-2	few	CASSLQTLNTGELFF	TGCGCCAGCAGCTTGCAGACACTTAACACCGGGGAGCTGTTTTTT
TRBV7-3	TRBD2	TRBJ2-1	-	CASSLVAGGGNEQFF	TGTGCCAGCAGCTTAGTGGCGGGGGGTGGGAATGAGCAGTTCTTC
TRBV9	TRBD2	TRBJ2-5	once	CASSVGFRAGGVEAQYF	TGTGCCAGCAGCGTAGGATTTCGGGCGGGGGGGGTTGAGGCCCAGTACTTC
TRBV9	TRBD1	TRBJ2-3	-	CASSVLGQGSTDTQYF	TGTGCCAGCAGCGTATTAGGACAGGGGAGCACAGATACGCAGTATTTT
TRBV4-2	-	TRBJ1-3	-	CASSQDGRGHSGNTIYF	TGTGCCAGCAGCCAAGATGGGCGGGGGCACTCTGGAAACACCATATATTTT
TRBV29-1	-	TRBJ2-1	-	CSVETGGEQFF	TGCAGCGTAGAAACAGGAGGAGAGCAGTTCTTC
TRBV7-2	-	TRBJ2-1	-	CASSRSGAPGSNEQFF	TGTGCCAGCAGTCGCTCCGGGGCACCCGGGTCCAATGAGCAGTTCTTC
TRBV20-1	TRBD2	TRBJ2-5	-	CSASARGGGEETQYF	TGCAGTGCTAGTGCTCGAGGCGGGGGGGAGGAGACCCAGTACTTC
TRBV3-1/TRBV3-2	TRBD2	TRBJ2-2	-	CASSHWTSGTGELFF	TGTGCCAGCAGCCATTGGACTAGCGGCACCGGGGAGCTGTTTTTT
TRBV7-8	TRBD1	TRBJ1-2	-	CASSRGQGSNYGYTF	TGTGCCAGCAGCCGAGGACAGGGATCTAACTATGGCTACACCTTC
TRBV9	-	TRBJ2-2	few	CASSVGAVGTGELFF	TGTGCCAGCAGCGTCGGAGCGGTCGGCACCGGGGAGCTGTTTTTT
TRBV7-2	-	TRBJ2-1	-	CASSVGSSNGQFF	TGTGCCAGCAGCGTGGGGTCTTCCAATGGGCAGTTCTTC
TRBV5-6	TRBD1	TRBJ1-2	-	CASSTRGLGYYGYTF	TGTGCCAGCAGCACCAGGGGGCTAGGATATTATGGCTACACCTTC
TRBV29-1	-	TRBJ1-1	-	CSHHRDGSTEAFF	TGCAGCCATCACAGGGACGGGTCGACTGAAGCTTTCTTT
TRBV6-2/TRBV6-3	TRBD1	TRBJ1-4	-	CASSYDQGAANEKLFF	TGTGCCAGCAGTTACGACCAGGGGGCTGCTAATGAAAAACTGTTTTTT
TRBV30	TRBD2	TRBJ2-1	-	CACIRRGGLPYNEQFF	TGTGCCTGCATTCGCCGGGGAGGGCTACCCTACAATGAGCAGTTCTTC
TRBV7-2	TRBD1	TRBJ2-1	-	CASSLVRTGSSEQFF	TGTGCCAGCAGCTTAGTCCGGACAGGGAGCAGTGAGCAGTTCTTC
TRBV12-3/TRBV12-4	-	TRBJ2-2	-	CASRINTGELFF	TGTGCCAGCAGAATCAACACCGGGGAGCTGTTTTTT
TRBV6-5	TRBD1	TRBJ1-1	-	CASRTGLNTEAFF	TGTGCCAGCAGGACAGGGCTGAACACTGAAGCTTTCTTT
TRBV12-3/TRBV12-4	-	TRBJ1-3	-	CASTPGVGNTIYF	TGTGCCAGCACCCCAGGGGTTGGAAACACCATATATTTT
TRBV7-2	-	TRBJ2-2	-	CASSLVGRSGGELFF	TGTGCCAGCAGCTTAGTAGGGCGATCCGGCGGGGAGCTGTTTTTT
TRBV18	-	TRBJ2-4	few	CASSPPQGLAKNIQYF	TGTGCCAGCTCACCACCCCAGGGTCTAGCCAAAAACATTCAGTACTTC
TRBV6-5	-	TRBJ1-4	-	CASTEPGGEKLFF	TGTGCCAGCACGGAACCGGGGGGCGAAAAACTGTTTTTT
TRBV19	TRBD1	TRBJ1-1	-	CASRDREASEAFF	TGTGCCAGTAGGGACAGGGAGGCAAGTGAAGCTTTCTTT
TRBV6-4	-	TRBJ2-3	-	CAGYGGTDTQYF	TGTGCCGGCTACGGAGGCACAGATACGCAGTATTTT
TRBV5-1	TRBD2	TRBJ2-3	-	CASSLTSGGTDTQYF	TGCGCCAGCAGCTTGACTAGCGGGGGGACAGATACGCAGTATTTT
TRBV18	-	TRBJ1-5	-	CASSTDRNQPQHF	TGTGCCAGCTCAACAGACAGGAATCAGCCCCAGCATTTT
TRBV2	TRBD1	TRBJ1-4	-	CATTQGDPNEKLFF	TGTGCCACTACACAGGGGGATCCTAATGAAAAACTGTTTTTT